Detailed here is one T cell receptor (beta chain). This CDR3 spans 15 amino acids. Germline CDR1 and CDR2: MNHNS and SASEGT. V was clipped by 0 bases and J by 2 bases, with 8 bases between them. Sequenced by immunoSEQ multiplex PCR; TCRdb stores in-frame clones only, minus some. Here the sample spans 250,000 to 300,000 clones, more than 80% being singletons. The data stem from a study of blood T cell repertoires in COVID-19. At the level of the study: Material from acute and convalescent COVID-19 was sourced from the United States, Italy and Spain.

The receptor's source is a woman aged 45 to 65 with COVID-19, enrolled during active disease. The V and J genes are TRBV6-1 and TRBJ1-5; D unclear. The sample taken for sequencing was peripheral blood. This chain's CDR3 is CASSEARAGNQPQHF. The CDR3 DNA reads as TGTGCCAGCAGTGAAGCGCGGGCCGGCAATCAGCCCCAGCATTTT.